Here is one T cell receptor beta chain with its context. The V and J ends lost 1 base and 4 bases respectively, with 13 bases between them. The CDR3 is 15 amino acids. The germline V gene has CDR1 KGHDR and CDR2 SFDVKD. Sequencing was performed with immunoSEQ multiplex PCR; in TCRdb, only in-frame clones are kept and a portion is missing. The sample records some 130,000 clones, 86% being singletons. This record comes from a study of blood T cell repertoires in COVID-19. Material for sequencing was PBMCs or T cells enriched from blood (not recorded which). This clonotype was obtained from a man in his fifties or sixties who had recovered from COVID-19. The genes are TRBV24-1 and TRBJ2-7, with D possibly matching TRBD1 (5 bases). CDR3 amino acids: CATSDFSQGRYEQYF. The CDR3 bases are TGTGCCACCAGTGATTTTAGCCAGGGCAGGTACGAGCAGTACTTC.